Each of the 28 T cell receptor beta chains below was sequenced from the same sample in a study of blood T cell repertoires in COVID-19. TCRdb's copy holds only in-frame clones and misses some; the assay was immunoSEQ multiplex PCR. This repertoire shows about 64,000 clones, roughly 82% found once; its top ten account for 5.6%. Sequencing was performed on peripheral blood. The receptors stem from a woman aged 60-75 years with acute or convalescent COVID-19.

Here the CDR3 DNA reads TGCGCCAGCAGCCTCGGACAGAGCTCCTACAATGAGCAGTTCTTC. Amino acid sequence: CASSLGQSSYNEQFF. The V and J genes are TRBV4-1 and TRBJ2-1; possible D gene TRBD1, 6 bases. This CDR3 contains 15 residues. Per germline, CDR1 MGHRA and CDR2 YSYEKL. V was clipped by 4 bases and J by 0 bases, with 10 bases between them.

V gene TRBV7-3 combines with J gene TRBJ2-3, with TRBD1 matching over 10 bases. The germline V gene encodes CDR1 SGHTA and CDR2 FQGTGA. This CDR3 spans 15 amino acids. Trimming removed 5 bases from V and 3 bases from J; junction bases left unmatched: 5. Here the CDR3 reads CASSPDRGRTDTQYF. For the CDR3, the DNA is TGTGCCAGCAGCCCTGACAGGGGGCGGACAGATACGCAGTATTTT.

The CDR3 sequence is CASRNDPRSTDTQYF. The DNA of the CDR3 is TGTGCCAGCAGAAACGATCCGAGAAGCACAGATACGCAGTATTTT. V is TRBV2 and J is TRBJ2-3, with D hard to call. The V end lost 6 bases, the J end lost 0 bases, and 13 bases lay between the germline ends. Germline V gene sequence: CDR1 SNHLY, CDR2 FYNNEI. CDR3 length: 15 residues.

This clone was seen only once. J is TRBJ2-7 and V is TRBV24-1; 8 bases line up with TRBD2. With V trimmed by 7 bases and J by 5 bases, 9 bases remained unmatched. This CDR3 region has 14 residues. CDR1 is KGHDR and CDR2 is SFDVKD in the germline V gene. The CDR3 DNA is TGTGCCACCAGCCCTCGGGGGGGAGGGAACGAGCAGTACTTC. The encoded protein is CATSPRGGGNEQYF.

The rearrangement links TRBV1 to TRBJ2-3; TRBD1, the table's D call, lacks a check against the DNA. TRBV1 corresponds to a pseudogene. The CDR3 totals 16 residues. The CDR3 region is CTSSHQGQSHQDTQYF. CDR3 sequence (DNA): TGCACCAGCAGCCATCAAGGACAGAGCCACCAAGATACGCAGTATTTT.

J is TRBJ1-4 and V is TRBV5-1; a possible D gene is TRBD1 (5 bases). V lost 2 bases and J 3 bases, leaving 11 bases between the germline ends. This CDR3 is built from 15 residues. Germline V gene lookup returns CDR1 SGHRS and CDR2 YFSETQ. CDR3 coding DNA: TGCGCCAGCAGCTTATCCGCAGGGCCTAATGAAAAACTGTTTTTT. Amino acid sequence: CASSLSAGPNEKLFF.

The chain employs TRBV30 and TRBJ1-5; 11 bases agree with TRBD1. Germline CDR1 is GTSNPN and CDR2 is SVGIG (reference sequence). The CDR3 runs to 16 residues. With 1 base clipped from V and 5 bases from J, the junction kept 7 bases outside the gene matches. Here the CDR3 DNA reads TGTGCCTGGAGTGCAAGAAGGACAGGGGGCGATCAGCCCCAGCATTTT. Its translation: CAWSARRTGGDQPQHF.

This sequence joins TRBV5-1 and TRBJ2-5; 13 bases are shared with TRBD2. The V gene end was trimmed by 5 bases and the J gene end by 3 bases; junction bases not matched to a gene: 4. The germline gives CDR1 SGHRS, CDR2 YFSETQ. This CDR3 is 15 amino acids long. The CDR3 spells CASRPGLAGEETQYF. The CDR3 nucleotides are TGCGCCAGCAGACCTGGACTAGCGGGGGAAGAGACCCAGTACTTC.

The chain joins TRBV9 to TRBJ1-1; possibly TRBD1 for D (5 bases). CDR3 length: 14 residues. Germline assignment: CDR1 SGDLS and CDR2 YYNGEE. Trimming removed 3 bases at V and 1 base at J, with 10 bases between. CDR3 sequence (DNA): TGTGCCAGCAGCGCCTTACAGGAGAACACTGAAGCTTTCTTT. This encodes CASSALQENTEAFF.

The rearrangement joins TRBV3-1 (or the pseudogene TRBV3-2) to TRBJ2-3; D call uncertain. Looked up from germline, CDR1 is LGHDT and CDR2 is YNNKEL (reference sequence). The CDR3 sequence is 15 residues long. V was pared by 1 base and J by 2 bases, with 10 bases between. CDR3 residues: CASSQVEDSTDTQYF. The DNA for the CDR3 is TGTGCCAGCAGCCAAGTTGAGGATTCCACAGATACGCAGTATTTT.

This chain uses TRBV12-3 or TRBV12-4 with TRBJ1-2, with D unresolved. V was cut by 1 base and J by 6 bases, with 9 bases left in between. The CDR3 loop spans 13 amino acids. The CDR3 loop is CASSLGGGDGYTF. CDR3 nucleotides: TGTGCCAGCAGTTTAGGGGGAGGAGATGGCTACACCTTC.

The chain links TRBV20-1 to TRBJ1-2; no definite D call. CDR1 and CDR2 from the germline V gene are DFQATT and SNEGSKA (reference sequence). Trimming took 3 bases from V and 8 from J, leaving 13 bases between them. The CDR3 length is 12 residues. CDR3 nucleotides: TGCAGTGCTAGTGAAGAGGTTCTCGGCTACACCTTC. Its protein is CSASEEVLGYTF.

The chain employs TRBV19 and TRBJ2-7, with 10 bases aligning to TRBD1. Per germline, CDR1 LNHDA and CDR2 SQIVND (reference sequence). V gave up 2 bases and J gave up 2 bases; unmatched junction bases: 6. This CDR3 is built from 16 residues. CDR3: CASSIQGTGVTYEQYF. CDR3 nucleotide sequence: TGTGCCAGTAGTATACAGGGGACAGGGGTCACCTACGAGCAGTACTTC.

CDR3 in DNA: TGTGCCAGTAGTATGATGAGGGGGTTGAATTCACCCCTCCACTTT. Amino acid sequence: CASSMMRGLNSPLHF. The chain combines TRBV19 with TRBJ1-6, with D perhaps matching TRBD1 (6 bases). The CDR3 totals 15 residues. Germline V gene data show CDR1 as LNHDA and CDR2 as SQIVND (reference sequence). V shed 3 bases and J shed 7 bases, with 13 bases lying between them.

V usage is TRBV3-1 (or the pseudogene TRBV3-2) and J usage is TRBJ2-3; 10 nucleotides match TRBD2. The CDR3 consists of 15 residues. In germline, CDR1 is LGHDT, CDR2 YNNKEL (reference sequence). After removal of 6 bases from V and 1 base from J, the junction contained 4 bases not matched to a gene. The CDR3 loop is CASRLGLAGTDTQYF. In nucleotides, the CDR3 is TGTGCCAGCAGACTTGGACTAGCGGGCACAGATACGCAGTATTTT.

This rearrangement joins TRBV18 to TRBJ2-2; 9 positions agree with TRBD1. Trimming took 6 bases from V and 4 from J; bases not matched to a gene: 3. The germline CDR1 and CDR2 sequences are KGHSH and LQKENI. The CDR3 spans 14 residues. The CDR3 loop is CASSQDRGTGELFF. The CDR3 DNA reads TGTGCCAGCTCCCAGGACAGGGGCACCGGGGAGCTGTTTTTT.

The chain combines TRBV13 with TRBJ1-1; 7 bases agree with TRBD1. With V trimmed by 5 bases and J by 8 bases, 5 bases remained unmatched. This CDR3 is built from 12 residues. The germline CDR1 and CDR2 sequences are PRHDT and FYEKMQ (reference sequence). The CDR3 DNA is TGTGCCAGCAGCCTAGACAGGGCGGAAGCTTTCTTT. Protein: CASSLDRAEAFF.

Written as DNA, the CDR3 is TGTGCCAGCACCCTATACAGGTCAGGATCCAATTCACCCCTCCACTTT. This codes for CASTLYRSGSNSPLHF. The rearrangement links TRBV7-2 to TRBJ1-6, with a weak D call TRBD1 (5 bases). The CDR3 sequence is 16 residues long. Germline values: CDR1 SGHTA, CDR2 FQGNSA. Deletions cut 7 bases from V and 7 bases from J, with 20 bases between.

The chain recombines TRBV11-1 with TRBJ2-7, with 11 bases matching TRBD1. The CDR3 totals 15 residues. CDR1 SGHAT and CDR2 FQDESV come from the germline V gene (reference sequence). V lost 6 bases, J lost 3 bases, and 7 bases stayed unmatched. The CDR3 sequence is CASSPRTGGIYEQYF. The CDR3 DNA sequence: TGTGCCAGCAGTCCCCGGACAGGGGGCATCTACGAGCAGTACTTC.

V usage is TRBV24-1 and J usage is TRBJ2-6; D perhaps matches TRBD1 (5 bases). This CDR3 contains 17 residues. Between the trimmed V and J ends, which lost 0 bases and 0 bases, there was a span of 8 bases. In germline, CDR1 is KGHDR, CDR2 SFDVKD. CDR3 DNA: TGTGCCACCAGTGATTTGCGAGACAGCTCTGGGGCCAACGTCCTGACTTTC. It translates to CATSDLRDSSGANVLTF.

DNA of the CDR3: TGTGCCAGCAGTTACGACAGCTTCCTGAACACTGAAGCTTTCTTT. Amino acid sequence: CASSYDSFLNTEAFF. The genes are TRBV6-5 and TRBJ1-1; perhaps TRBD1 as D (5 bases). The CDR3 is 15 residues long. CDR1 and CDR2 from the germline V gene are MNHEY and SVGAGI. V dropped 2 bases and J dropped 0 bases, with 10 bases sitting between them.

The V and J genes are TRBV10-1 and TRBJ2-7, with TRBD1 identical over 7 bases. Trimming cost V 3 bases and J 6 bases; bases outside gene matches: 11. The CDR3 has 15 amino acids. Germline V gene sequence: CDR1 WNHNN, CDR2 SYGVQD (reference sequence). CDR3 sequence (DNA): TGCGCCAGCAGTGAATCTTCGGGACAGTCAAGCGAGCAGTACTTC. Translating it yields CASSESSGQSSEQYF.

The J gene is TRBJ2-7, the V gene TRBV10-3; D unresolved. CDR3 length: 12 residues. The germline CDR1 and CDR2 sequences are ENHRY and SYGVKD. V was clipped by 0 bases and J by 4 bases, with 4 bases between them. CDR3 DNA: TGTGCCATCAGTGAGTCTTCGTACGAGCAGTACTTC. Protein sequence: CAISESSYEQYF.

The chain has TRBV7-3 and TRBJ1-6; D not resolved. Germline CDR1 SGHTA, CDR2 FQGTGA. The CDR3 has 13 amino acids. Trimming took 4 bases from V and 7 from J, leaving 8 bases between them. The CDR3 reads CASSSTVNSPLHF. The CDR3 bases are TGTGCCAGCAGCTCGACTGTCAATTCACCCCTCCACTTT.

The rearrangement joins TRBV19 to TRBJ2-1; TRBD2 matches 7 bases. V lost 6 bases to trimming and J lost 8 bases; unmatched junction nucleotides: 16. This CDR3 is built from 16 residues. Germline loops: CDR1 LNHDA, CDR2 SQIVND (reference sequence). DNA for the CDR3: TGTGCCAGTAGCCCTAATCGGGGGGTTACTAGGGATGAGCAGTTCTTC. Protein product: CASSPNRGVTRDEQFF.

J is TRBJ2-7 and V is TRBV13; D might be TRBD2 (5 bases). V lost 1 base and J 6 bases, leaving 13 bases between the germline ends. Germline V gene data show CDR1 as PRHDT and CDR2 as FYEKMQ (reference sequence). The CDR3 consists of 14 residues. The DNA of the CDR3 is TGTGCCAGCAGCTTAGCCCGGGAAAGTGGCGAGCAGTACTTC. Its translation is CASSLARESGEQYF.

The J gene is TRBJ2-3, the V gene TRBV20-1, with D possibly being TRBD2 (6 bases). The V end lost 6 bases, the J end lost 6 bases, and 10 bases lay between the germline ends. There are 11 residues in the CDR3. Germline lookup yields CDR1 DFQATT and CDR2 SNEGSKA (reference sequence). The CDR3 coding sequence is TGCAGTGCCCCCGGAGGGGATACGCAGTATTTT. Protein sequence: CSAPGGDTQYF.

J is TRBJ1-1 and V is TRBV27, with 8 bases fitting TRBD1. This CDR3 has 15 residues. The germline CDR1 and CDR2 sequences are MNHEY and SMNVEV (reference sequence). Trimming at V came to 0 bases and at J to 5 bases, leaving 5 bases not matched to a gene. The CDR3 bases are TGTGCCAGCAGTTTATCAACCGGGACAGGTACTGAAGCTTTCTTT. This translates into CASSLSTGTGTEAFF.